This T cell receptor beta chain was captured in a study of OX40 agonist ivuxolimab in advanced cancers. The data were produced by immunoSEQ multiplex PCR, yet TCRdb's version contains in-frame clones alone and is incomplete. The sample contains tens of thousands of clones, more than 85% of which appear only once. Study outcomes and limitations: Expanded clones tended on average to be more numerous among CD8+ T cells than CD4+.

V lost 11 bases, J lost 1 base, and 7 bases stayed unmatched. In germline, CDR1 is PRHDT, CDR2 FYEKMQ (reference sequence). This CDR3 region has 14 residues. Concerning this clone: Its antigen is unidentified.

This sequence was found in an adult with an advanced solid tumor such as melanoma, head and neck, liver or kidney cancer. The chain carries TRBV13 and TRBJ2-2; 7 nucleotides line up with TRBD2. The sample was CD4+ or CD8+ T cells sorted from blood, taken in a trial of the OX40 agonist ivuxolimab. CDR3 nucleotides: TGTGCCGGCCGGAGCGGGATGAACACCGGGGAGCTGTTTTTT. Amino acid sequence: CAGRSGMNTGELFF. Full variable domain (outside the CDR3, taken from reference TRBV13 and TRBJ2-2): AAGVIQSPRHLIKEKRETATLKCYPIPRHDTVYWYQQGPGQDPQFLISFYEKMQSDKGSIPDRFSAQQFSDYHSELNMSSLELGDSALYFCAGRSGMNTGELFFGEGSRLTVL.